This entry lists 18 T cell receptor beta chains sequenced from one sample in a study of T cells in Graves' hyperthyroidism and ophthalmopathy. The investigators amplified TCR beta CDR3 regions from RNA transcripts. The TCR CDR3 was amplified in a first-round RT-PCR using the HTBI primer set. Each CDR3 protein is one row after TCRdb ran MiXCR on the multiplex PCR reads. The sample consists of 550,000 to 600,000 distinct CDR3 sequences, about 45% of them appearing once. The sample comprised peripheral blood or thyroid tissue (not recorded which). Source of these receptors: an adult woman with Graves' disease, either hyperthyroidism or ophthalmopathy (not recorded which).

The V gene is TRBV28, the J gene TRBJ1-1; possibly TRBD1 for D (5 bases). Trimming removed 9 bases from V and 1 base from J, with 12 bases in between. Germline CDR1 MDHEN, CDR2 SYDVKM. CDR3 length: 13 amino acids. The CDR3 DNA follows: TGTGCCAGTAATCGACAGTCGAACACTGAAGCTTTCTTT. This codes for CASNRQSNTEAFF.

This clonotype has a count of ten or more. The chain is built from TRBV3-1 and TRBJ1-4; D is ambiguous. Germline V lookup: CDR1 LGHDT, CDR2 YNNKEL (reference sequence). CDR3 length: 14 amino acids. Trimming took 2 bases from V and 8 from J, leaving 12 bases between them. CDR3 sequence reads: CASSQRAEREKLFF. CDR3 DNA sequence: TGTGCCAGCAGCCAACGCGCCGAAAGGGAAAAACTGTTTTTT.

This clonotype was found many times. The chain links TRBV2 to TRBJ1-1; TRBD1 matches at 7 bases. The J segment lost 1 base and the V segment lost 6 bases, leaving 5 bases of the junction unmatched. Germline CDR1 reads SNHLY; CDR2 reads FYNNEI. This CDR3 has 14 amino acids. CDR3 bases: TGTGCCAGCAGAATCAGGGGGGGGAACACTGAAGCTTTCTTT. Translating it yields CASRIRGGNTEAFF. Looking up the rest from reference TRBV2 and TRBJ1-1 gives the full variable domain: EPEVTQTPSHQVTQMGQEVILRCVPISNHLYFYWYRQILGQKVEFLVSFYNNEISEKSEIFDDQFSVERPDGSNFTLKIRSTKLEDSAMYFCASRIRGGNTEAFFGQGTRLTVV.

As to this clonotype: An end of the junction does not agree with germline; a read error may underlie this. This chain connects TRBV11-2 to TRBJ2-7, with 13 bases identical to TRBD2. CDR1 is SGHAT and CDR2 is FQNNGV in the germline V gene. This CDR3 is built from 15 residues. This CDR3 reads CTSSRGLAGSYEQYF. The CDR3 coding sequence is TGTACCAGCAGCAGGGGACTAGCGGGATCCTACGAGCAGTACTTC.

The table lists this clonotype with a few counts. This chain joins TRBV29-1 and TRBJ2-5, with TRBD1 identical over 7 bases. CDR3 length equals 14 residues. The ends lost 3 bases at V and 5 bases at J; junction bases unmatched: 9. The germline gives CDR1 SQVTM, CDR2 ANQGSEA. DNA for the CDR3: TGCAGCGTTGATCGACAGGGATCTTGGGAGACCCAGTACTTC. Its translation: CSVDRQGSWETQYF.

This clonotype was detected only once. The rearrangement joins TRBV10-3 to TRBJ1-2; 10 bases are shared with TRBD1. Per the germline V gene, CDR1 is ENHRY and CDR2 is SYGVKD. The V segment lost 5 bases and the J segment 7 bases; nucleotides outside the gene matches: 4. The CDR3 is made up of 13 amino acids. The DNA of the CDR3 is TGTGCCATCAGTCCCGGGACAGGGGTTGGCTACACCTTC. Translating gives CAISPGTGVGYTF.

This clonotype was seen ten or more times. The rearrangement links TRBV5-1 to TRBJ2-7; the match to TRBD1 covers 7 bases. Germline-derived CDR1 and CDR2 are SGHRS and YFSETQ. V dropped 5 bases and J dropped 2; count of bases not matched to a gene: 10. This CDR3 has 15 amino acids. CDR3 residues: CASRTGTAGTYEQYF. The CDR3 DNA is TGCGCCAGCAGGACCGGGACAGCTGGGACCTACGAGCAGTACTTC.

A few counts support this clonotype. A much larger clone lies a single base off, so this may be a read error. The DNA is omitted, as the CDR3 cannot be located on it reliably, and the CDR3 follows TCRdb's listing. The chain uses TRBV5-4 and TRBJ1-1; the D call of TRBD1 is as the table states it, not checked on the DNA. The CDR3 spans 14 residues, counting both ends. The germline CDR1 and CDR2 sequences are SGHNT and YYREEE (reference sequence). The CDR3 spells CASRWGVGSTEASF.

This sequence joins TRBV11-2 and TRBJ1-4; D not certain. The V end was cut by 5 bases, the J end by 8 bases, with 15 bases between. Germline V gene data show CDR1 as SGHAT and CDR2 as FQNNGV. This CDR3 has 14 amino acids. The CDR3, as DNA: TGTGCCAGCAGCAAATCGGCCCTGGGAGAAAAACTGTTTTTT. Its translation: CASSKSALGEKLFF.

There are many counts of this clonotype. The germline gene is not matched at one end of the junction; a read error may be the cause. This chain links TRBV20-1 with TRBJ1-4; unclear D gene. Germline V lookup: CDR1 DFQATT, CDR2 SNEGSKA (reference sequence). CDR3 size: 15 residues. The CDR3: CSARDRDNSPPNSVF. The CDR3 nucleotides are TGCAGTGCTAGAGATCGAGACAACTCCCCACCAAACTCGGTTTTT.

The rearrangement joins TRBV20-1 to TRBJ1-5; D perhaps matches TRBD1 (6 bases). The CDR3 sequence is 16 residues long. Between the trimmed V and J ends, which lost 6 bases and 3 bases, there was a span of 21 bases. Germline V gene lookup returns CDR1 DFQATT and CDR2 SNEGSKA (reference sequence). The DNA of the CDR3 is TGCAGTGCCAATAGGCAGGGGAGTGGGACCAATCAGCCCCAGCATTTT. It is translated as CSANRQGSGTNQPQHF.

As concerns this clonotype: Relative to the germline gene, one junction end is altered; a read error may explain this. DNA for the CDR3: TGTACCAGCAGCTTAGTAACGTGGGCAGTACCAGATACGCAGTATTTT. This encodes CTSSLVTWAVPDTQYF. This chain connects TRBV7-9 to TRBJ2-3; D gene uncertain. This CDR3 is built from 16 residues. Germline-derived CDR1 and CDR2 are SEHNR and FQNEAQ (reference sequence).

V is TRBV29-1 and J is TRBJ1-3; a weak D match, TRBD1 (5 bases). V dropped 3 bases and J dropped 2 bases, with 8 bases sitting between them. The CDR3 is 13 amino acids. Germline CDR1 SQVTM, CDR2 ANQGSEA. The CDR3 protein is CSVDSGAGNTIYF. The CDR3 region has the DNA TGCAGCGTTGATTCGGGGGCTGGAAACACCATATATTTT.

In its sample, this clonotype was seen many times. The chain couples TRBV12-3 or TRBV12-4 to TRBJ1-2, with no clear D. V was pared by 3 bases and J by 7 bases, with 12 bases between. The CDR3 totals 13 residues. CDR3 in DNA: TGTGCCAGCAGTTTCCGGGGAGCGAGTGGCTACACCTTC. Translated, it gives CASSFRGASGYTF.

This clonotype has just a few counts. The V call is TRBV30, the J call TRBJ1-4; D unclear. The CDR3 totals 12 residues. The ends were cut back, 3 bases at V and 8 bases at J, with 10 bases in the middle. CDR1 is GTSNPN, CDR2 SVGIG, per germline (reference sequence). CDR3 loop: CAWSWAGEKLFF. In DNA, the CDR3 is TGTGCCTGGAGCTGGGCCGGGGAAAAACTGTTTTTT.

In its sample, this clonotype was seen many times. CDR3 bases: TGTGCCATCCGGACCGAGTATAATTCACCCCTCCACTTT. It specifies CAIRTEYNSPLHF. This chain uses TRBV10-3 with TRBJ1-6; D unclear. The CDR3 is made up of 13 amino acids. The germline gives CDR1 ENHRY, CDR2 SYGVKD. Trimming pared 8 bases from V and 4 bases from J, leaving 9 bases between.

The rearrangement links TRBV11-2 to TRBJ1-1, with no clear D. The length of the CDR3 is 13 residues. Germline V lookup: CDR1 SGHAT, CDR2 FQNNGV. The V end was cut by 11 bases, the J end by 0 bases, with 13 bases between. Here the CDR3 DNA reads TGTGCCGGGCAGACGAGGGTGAACACTGAAGCTTTCTTT. Translated: CAGQTRVNTEAFF. The complete variable domain, with remaining parts taken from reference TRBV11-2 and TRBJ1-1, reads EAGVAQSPRYKIIEKRQSVAFWCNPISGHATLYWYQQILGQGPKLLIQFQNNGVVDDSQLPKDRFSAERLKGVDSTLKIQPAKLEDSAVYLCAGQTRVNTEAFFGQGTRLTVV.

This clonotype was counted many times. The chain links TRBV5-4 to TRBJ2-2; D is unclear. The germline V and J ends were trimmed by 2 bases and 3 bases, with 8 bases remaining between them. The CDR3 loop spans 14 amino acids. The germline V gene encodes CDR1 SGHNT and CDR2 YYREEE (reference sequence). CDR3 sequence: CASSLTGHTGELFF. CDR3 in DNA: TGTGCCAGCAGCTTAACCGGCCACACCGGGGAGCTGTTTTTT.